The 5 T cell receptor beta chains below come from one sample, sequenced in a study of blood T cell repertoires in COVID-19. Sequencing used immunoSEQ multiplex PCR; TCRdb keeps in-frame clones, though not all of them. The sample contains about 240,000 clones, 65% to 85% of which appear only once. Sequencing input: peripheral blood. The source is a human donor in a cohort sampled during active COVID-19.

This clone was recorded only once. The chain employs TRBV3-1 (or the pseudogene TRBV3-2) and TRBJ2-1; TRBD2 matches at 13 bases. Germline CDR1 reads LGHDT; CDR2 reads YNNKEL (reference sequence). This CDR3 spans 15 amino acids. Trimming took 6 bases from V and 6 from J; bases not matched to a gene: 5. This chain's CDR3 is CASRQGLAGSNEQFF. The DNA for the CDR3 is TGTGCCAGCAGGCAGGGACTAGCGGGGTCCAATGAGCAGTTCTTC.

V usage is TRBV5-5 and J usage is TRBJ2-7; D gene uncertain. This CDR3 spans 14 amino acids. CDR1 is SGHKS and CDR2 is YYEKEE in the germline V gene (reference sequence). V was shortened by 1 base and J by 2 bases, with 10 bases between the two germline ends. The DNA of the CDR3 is TGTGCCAGCAGCTTGTCTCAGATCCCCTACGAGCAGTACTTC. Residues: CASSLSQIPYEQYF.

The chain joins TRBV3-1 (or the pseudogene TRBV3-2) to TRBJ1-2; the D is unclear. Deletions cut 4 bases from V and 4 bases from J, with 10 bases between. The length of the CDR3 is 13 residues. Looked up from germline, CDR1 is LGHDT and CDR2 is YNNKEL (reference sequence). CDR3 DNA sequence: TGTGCCAGCAGCCCAAATCCCAGCTATGGCTACACCTTC. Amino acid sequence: CASSPNPSYGYTF.

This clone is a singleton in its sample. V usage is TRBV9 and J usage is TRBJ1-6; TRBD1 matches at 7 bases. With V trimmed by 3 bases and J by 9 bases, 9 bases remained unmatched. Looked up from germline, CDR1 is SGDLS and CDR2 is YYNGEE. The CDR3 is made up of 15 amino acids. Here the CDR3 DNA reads TGTGCCAGCAGCGGAGGGGCAGGGGGAAGTTCACCCCTCCACTTT. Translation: CASSGGAGGSSPLHF.

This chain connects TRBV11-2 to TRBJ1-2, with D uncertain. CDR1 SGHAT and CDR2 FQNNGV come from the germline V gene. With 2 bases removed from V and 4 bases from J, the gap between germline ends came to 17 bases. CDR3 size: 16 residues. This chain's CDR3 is CASSLFQAGTSYGYTF. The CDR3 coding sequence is TGTGCCAGCAGCTTATTCCAGGCAGGCACCTCCTATGGCTACACCTTC.